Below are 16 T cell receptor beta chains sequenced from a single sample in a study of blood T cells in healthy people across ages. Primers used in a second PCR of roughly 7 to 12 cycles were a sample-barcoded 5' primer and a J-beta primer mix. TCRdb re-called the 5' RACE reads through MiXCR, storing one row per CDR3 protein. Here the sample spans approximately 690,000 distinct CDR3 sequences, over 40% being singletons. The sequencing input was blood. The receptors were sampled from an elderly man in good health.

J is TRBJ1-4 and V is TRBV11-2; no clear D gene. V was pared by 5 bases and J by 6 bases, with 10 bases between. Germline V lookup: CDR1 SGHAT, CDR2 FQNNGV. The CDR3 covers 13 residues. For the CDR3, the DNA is TGTGCCAGCAGCCAACGTACAGATGAAAAACTGTTTTTT. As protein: CASSQRTDEKLFF.

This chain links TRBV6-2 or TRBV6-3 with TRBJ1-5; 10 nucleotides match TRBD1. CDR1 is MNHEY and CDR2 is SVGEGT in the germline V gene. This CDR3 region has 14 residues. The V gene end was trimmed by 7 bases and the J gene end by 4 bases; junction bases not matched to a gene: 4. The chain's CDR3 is CASKTGGRNQPQHF. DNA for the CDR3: TGTGCCAGCAAGACAGGGGGCAGGAATCAGCCCCAGCATTTT.

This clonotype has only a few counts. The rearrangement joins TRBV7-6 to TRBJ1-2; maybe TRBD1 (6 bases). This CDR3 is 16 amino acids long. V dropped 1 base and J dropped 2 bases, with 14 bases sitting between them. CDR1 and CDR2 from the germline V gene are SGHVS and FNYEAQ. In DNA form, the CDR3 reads TGTGCCAGCAGCTTAGAGGGACACCCTACCAACTATGGCTACACCTTC. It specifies CASSLEGHPTNYGYTF.

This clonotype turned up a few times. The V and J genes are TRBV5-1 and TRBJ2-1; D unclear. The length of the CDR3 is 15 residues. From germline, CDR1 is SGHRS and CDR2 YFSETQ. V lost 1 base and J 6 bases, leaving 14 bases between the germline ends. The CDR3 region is CASSLFRTAVNEQFF. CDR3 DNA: TGCGCCAGCAGCTTGTTCCGGACGGCTGTCAATGAGCAGTTCTTC.

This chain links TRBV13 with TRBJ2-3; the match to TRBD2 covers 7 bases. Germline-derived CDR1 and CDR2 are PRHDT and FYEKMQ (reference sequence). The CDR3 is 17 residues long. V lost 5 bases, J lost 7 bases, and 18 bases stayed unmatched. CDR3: CASSPWGALAVKNTQYF. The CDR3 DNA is TGTGCCAGCAGCCCATGGGGAGCTCTAGCGGTTAAAAATACGCAGTATTTT. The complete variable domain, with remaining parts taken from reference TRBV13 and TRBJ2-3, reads AAGVIQSPRHLIKEKRETATLKCYPIPRHDTVYWYQQGPGQDPQFLISFYEKMQSDKGSIPDRFSAQQFSDYHSELNMSSLELGDSALYFCASSPWGALAVKNTQYFGPGTRLTVL.

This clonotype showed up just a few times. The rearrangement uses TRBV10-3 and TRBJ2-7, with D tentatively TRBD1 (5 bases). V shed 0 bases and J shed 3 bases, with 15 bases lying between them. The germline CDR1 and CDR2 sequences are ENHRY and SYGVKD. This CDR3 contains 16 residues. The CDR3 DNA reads TGTGCCATCAGTGAGTCGGTTAATTCAGGGTTCTACGAGCAGTACTTC. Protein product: CAISESVNSGFYEQYF.

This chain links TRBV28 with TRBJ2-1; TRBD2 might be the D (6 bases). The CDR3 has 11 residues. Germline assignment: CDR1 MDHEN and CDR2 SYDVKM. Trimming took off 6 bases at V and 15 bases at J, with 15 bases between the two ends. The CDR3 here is CASRKEGLRFF. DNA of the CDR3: TGTGCCAGCAGGAAGGAGGGCCTGCGGTTCTTC. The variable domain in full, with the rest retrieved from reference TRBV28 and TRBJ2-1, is DVKVTQSSRYLVKRTGEKVFLECVQDMDHENMFWYRQDPGLGLRLIYFSYDVKMKEKGDIPEGYSVSREKKERFSLILESASTNQTSMYLCASRKEGLRFFGPGTRLTVL.

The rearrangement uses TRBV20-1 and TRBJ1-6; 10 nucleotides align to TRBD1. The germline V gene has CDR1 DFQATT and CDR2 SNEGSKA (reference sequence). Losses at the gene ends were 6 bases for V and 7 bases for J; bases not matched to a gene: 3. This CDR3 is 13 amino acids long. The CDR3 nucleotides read TGCAGTGCAGCGGGACAGGGGAATTCACCCCTCCACTTT. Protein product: CSAAGQGNSPLHF.

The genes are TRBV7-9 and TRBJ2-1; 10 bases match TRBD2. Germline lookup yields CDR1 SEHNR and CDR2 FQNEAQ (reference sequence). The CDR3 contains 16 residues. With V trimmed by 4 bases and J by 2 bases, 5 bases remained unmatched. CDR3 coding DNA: TGTGCCAGCAGCTCCAGCGGGGGGGCCACCTACAATGAGCAGTTCTTC. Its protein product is CASSSSGGATYNEQFF. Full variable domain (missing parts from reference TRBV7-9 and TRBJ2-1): DTGVSQNPRHKITKRGQNVTFRCDPISEHNRLYWYRQTLGQGPEFLTYFQNEAQLEKSRLLSDRFSAERPKGSFSTLEIQRTEQGDSAMYLCASSSSGGATYNEQFFGPGTRLTVL.

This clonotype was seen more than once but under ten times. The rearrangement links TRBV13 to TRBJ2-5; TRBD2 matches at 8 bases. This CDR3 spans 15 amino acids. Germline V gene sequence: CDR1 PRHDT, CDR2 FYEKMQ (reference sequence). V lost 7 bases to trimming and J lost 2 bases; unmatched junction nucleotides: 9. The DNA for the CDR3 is TGTGCCAGCAAGTATGCGGGGGGTAAACAAGAGACCCAGTACTTC. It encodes CASKYAGGKQETQYF.

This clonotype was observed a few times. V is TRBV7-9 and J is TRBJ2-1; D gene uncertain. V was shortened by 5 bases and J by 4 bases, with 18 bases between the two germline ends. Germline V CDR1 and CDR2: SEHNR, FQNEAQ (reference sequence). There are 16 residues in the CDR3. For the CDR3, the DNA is TGTGCCAGCAGCCATCCCACGGCCCAGGAGTACAATGAGCAGTTCTTC. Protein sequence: CASSHPTAQEYNEQFF. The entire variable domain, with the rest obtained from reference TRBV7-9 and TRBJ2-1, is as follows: DTGVSQNPRHKITKRGQNVTFRCDPISEHNRLYWYRQTLGQGPEFLTYFQNEAQLEKSRLLSDRFSAERPKGSFSTLEIQRTEQGDSAMYLCASSHPTAQEYNEQFFGPGTRLTVL.

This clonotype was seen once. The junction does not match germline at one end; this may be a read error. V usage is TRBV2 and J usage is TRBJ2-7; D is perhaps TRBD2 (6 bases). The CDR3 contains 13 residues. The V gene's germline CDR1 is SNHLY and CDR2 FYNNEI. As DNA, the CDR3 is TGTGCCAGCAAAGACGGGAGCTCCTACGAGCGGTACTTC. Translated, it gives CASKDGSSYERYF.

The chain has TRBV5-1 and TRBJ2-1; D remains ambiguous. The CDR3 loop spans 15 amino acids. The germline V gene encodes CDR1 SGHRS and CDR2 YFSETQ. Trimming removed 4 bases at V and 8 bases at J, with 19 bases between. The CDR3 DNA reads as TGCGCCAGCAGCCCCGGCAGTTCGCCCTCCCATGAGCAGTTCTTC. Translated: CASSPGSSPSHEQFF.

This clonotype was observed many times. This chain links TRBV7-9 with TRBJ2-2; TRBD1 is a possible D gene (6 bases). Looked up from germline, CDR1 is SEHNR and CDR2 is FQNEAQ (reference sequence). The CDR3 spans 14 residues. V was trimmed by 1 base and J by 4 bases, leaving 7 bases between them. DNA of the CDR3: TGTGCCAGCAGCTTAGAAGGGGGCACCGGGGAGCTGTTTTTT. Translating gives CASSLEGGTGELFF. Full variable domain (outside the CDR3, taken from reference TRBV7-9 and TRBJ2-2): DTGVSQNPRHKITKRGQNVTFRCDPISEHNRLYWYRQTLGQGPEFLTYFQNEAQLEKSRLLSDRFSAERPKGSFSTLEIQRTEQGDSAMYLCASSLEGGTGELFFGEGSRLTVL.

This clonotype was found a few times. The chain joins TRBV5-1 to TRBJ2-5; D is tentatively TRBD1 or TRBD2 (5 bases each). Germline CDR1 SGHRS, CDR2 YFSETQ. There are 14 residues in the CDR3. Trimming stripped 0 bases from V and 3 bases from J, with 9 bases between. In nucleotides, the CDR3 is TGCGCCAGCAGCTTGGATGGGACGGAAGAGACCCAGTACTTC. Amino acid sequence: CASSLDGTEETQYF.

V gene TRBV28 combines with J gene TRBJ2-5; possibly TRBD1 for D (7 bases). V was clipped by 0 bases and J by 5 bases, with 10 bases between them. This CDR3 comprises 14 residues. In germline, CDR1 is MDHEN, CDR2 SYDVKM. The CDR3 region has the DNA TGTGCCAGCAGTTTATGGACAGGGAGGGAGACCCAGTACTTC. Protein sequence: CASSLWTGRETQYF. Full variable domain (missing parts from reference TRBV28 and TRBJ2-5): DVKVTQSSRYLVKRTGEKVFLECVQDMDHENMFWYRQDPGLGLRLIYFSYDVKMKEKGDIPEGYSVSREKKERFSLILESASTNQTSMYLCASSLWTGRETQYFGPGTRLLVL.